The 17 T cell receptor beta chains listed next were all sequenced from one sample in a study of blood T cell repertoires in COVID-19. Repertoires were generated with immunoSEQ multiplex PCR, while TCRdb's copy carries only in-frame clones and drops some. Of under 300,000 clones listed, about 88% are singletons. The sample comprised peripheral blood. The receptors were gathered from a middle-aged woman who had recovered from COVID-19.

The V and J genes are TRBV6-5 and TRBJ2-7, with 9 bases identical to TRBD2. This CDR3 has 15 amino acids. Germline loops: CDR1 MNHEY, CDR2 SVGAGI. V gave up 6 bases and J gave up 2 bases; unmatched junction bases: 8. The CDR3 loop is CASRLTSGDTYEQYF. CDR3 DNA sequence: TGTGCCAGCAGGCTGACTAGCGGAGATACCTACGAGCAGTACTTC.

This sequence joins TRBV5-6 and TRBJ2-1, with D maybe TRBD2 (5 bases). The ends were cut back, 6 bases at V and 4 bases at J, with 14 bases in the middle. Germline V gene data show CDR1 as SGHDT and CDR2 as YYEEEE. CDR3 size: 14 residues. The CDR3 DNA reads TGTGCCAGCACCCCGGCCACGGGGTACAATGAGCAGTTCTTC. As protein: CASTPATGYNEQFF.

V usage is TRBV6-5 and J usage is TRBJ2-1, with 8 bases aligning to TRBD2. The CDR3 loop spans 15 amino acids. CDR1 is MNHEY, CDR2 SVGAGI, per germline. The J segment lost 6 bases and the V segment lost 2 bases, leaving 6 bases of the junction unmatched. CDR3 in DNA: TGTGCCAGCAGTTACGATAGCGGGATCAGCAATGAGCAGTTCTTC. This sequence encodes CASSYDSGISNEQFF.

The chain recombines TRBV19 with TRBJ1-5; TRBD1 agrees at 7 bases. Germline CDR1 reads LNHDA; CDR2 reads SQIVND (reference sequence). The ends lost 6 bases at V and 1 base at J; junction bases unmatched: 3. The CDR3 sequence is 14 residues long. CDR3 amino acids: CASSEGASNQPQHF. The CDR3 nucleotides are TGTGCCAGTAGCGAGGGGGCGAGCAATCAGCCCCAGCATTTT.

The CDR3 nucleotides are TGTGCCAGCTCACTGGGACTAGTATCGACGGACAATGAGCAGTTCTTC. Translation gives CASSLGLVSTDNEQFF. The rearrangement uses TRBV18 and TRBJ2-1, with TRBD2 matching over 8 bases. V dropped 4 bases and J dropped 5; count of bases not matched to a gene: 10. CDR1 is KGHSH, CDR2 LQKENI, per germline. CDR3 length: 16 residues.

The CDR3 is CASSPKRDREQFF. The CDR3 nucleotides are TGTGCCAGCAGTCCCAAAAGGGACAGGGAGCAGTTCTTC. V gene TRBV6-6 combines with J gene TRBJ2-1; 8 nucleotides agree with TRBD1. The ends lost 5 bases at V and 10 bases at J; junction bases unmatched: 7. This CDR3 has 13 residues. Germline V CDR1 and CDR2: MNHNY, SVGAGI (reference sequence).

This clone was seen more than once but under ten times. The CDR3 bases are TGTGCCAGCAGTCCCCAGGGGGTGAGAGGCACTGAAGCTTTCTTT. Protein product: CASSPQGVRGTEAFF. The chain couples TRBV27 to TRBJ1-1, with 7 bases aligning to TRBD1. Germline CDR1 and CDR2: MNHEY and SMNVEV (reference sequence). This CDR3 spans 15 amino acids. The junction had 10 bases not matched to a gene; V was cut back by 5 bases and J by 4 bases.

The chain uses TRBV5-6 and TRBJ1-6; 9 bases are a match to TRBD1. Germline CDR1 and CDR2: SGHDT and YYEEEE. The V gene end was trimmed by 0 bases and the J gene end by 6 bases; junction bases not matched to a gene: 4. The CDR3 length is 16 residues. The CDR3 reads CASSLEVGQGNSPLHF. The CDR3 coding sequence is TGTGCCAGCAGCTTGGAGGTGGGACAGGGTAATTCACCCCTCCACTTT.

The DNA for the CDR3 is TGTGCCATCAGATCGGCTAGCGGGGGGGCCGTGATCGGGGAGCAGTACTTC. It specifies CAIRSASGGAVIGEQYF. The genes are TRBV10-3 and TRBJ2-7; 12 bases map to TRBD2. V gave up 6 bases and J gave up 7 bases; unmatched junction bases: 16. This CDR3 has 17 residues. Germline V lookup: CDR1 ENHRY, CDR2 SYGVKD.

V and J are TRBV11-3 and TRBJ1-1, with TRBD1 identical over 7 bases. Unmatched junction bases numbered 3, after V lost 3 bases and J lost 5 bases. Germline-derived CDR1 and CDR2 are SGHNT and YENEEA. The CDR3 totals 13 residues. The CDR3 region is CASSLDRRTEAFF. The CDR3 DNA sequence: TGTGCCAGCAGCTTGGACAGGCGGACTGAAGCTTTCTTT.

The chain combines TRBV20-1 with TRBJ2-1; the match to TRBD2 covers 10 bases. The trim removed 3 bases at V and 4 bases at J, leaving 6 bases unmatched. This CDR3 spans 15 amino acids. Per germline, CDR1 DFQATT and CDR2 SNEGSKA (reference sequence). The CDR3 bases are TGCAGTGCTAGTGACCCTAGCGGGAGTTACAATGAGCAGTTCTTC. Its protein is CSASDPSGSYNEQFF.

The chain employs TRBV5-4 and TRBJ2-1; TRBD2 aligns across 13 bases. V lost 5 bases, J lost 1 base, and 3 bases stayed unmatched. The CDR3 covers 16 residues. Germline V gene data show CDR1 as SGHNT and CDR2 as YYREEE (reference sequence). DNA of the CDR3: TGTGCCAGCAGAAAACTAGCGGGGGGGTCCTACAATGAGCAGTTCTTC. Translating it yields CASRKLAGGSYNEQFF.

The chain has TRBV9 and TRBJ2-1; D might be TRBD2 (6 bases). The CDR3 extends over 14 amino acids. V lost 7 bases, J lost 5 bases, and 16 bases lay in between. Germline V gene sequence: CDR1 SGDLS, CDR2 YYNGEE. CDR3 loop: CASAAASENNEQFF. The DNA of the CDR3 is TGTGCCAGCGCAGCGGCTAGCGAGAACAATGAGCAGTTCTTC.

Concerning this clone: Other DNA sequences in the sample encode the same CDR3. The rearrangement uses TRBV27 and TRBJ2-7; 11 bases line up with TRBD1. CDR3 length: 14 amino acids. CDR1 and CDR2 (germline): MNHEY, SMNVEV (reference sequence). Trimming cost V 5 bases and J 3 bases; bases outside gene matches: 3. DNA for the CDR3: TGTGCCAGCAGTCCAGGGACAGGGGGCTACGAGCAGTACTTC. As protein: CASSPGTGGYEQYF.

The rearrangement joins TRBV7-3 to TRBJ2-7; D is perhaps TRBD2 (5 bases). In germline, CDR1 is SGHTA, CDR2 FQGTGA. V dropped 3 bases and J dropped 3 bases, with 15 bases sitting between them. This CDR3 spans 15 amino acids. The CDR3 nucleotides read TGTGCCAGCAGCTTCGGACTGGACGGGGTCTACGAGCAGTACTTC. Protein sequence: CASSFGLDGVYEQYF.

This chain links TRBV24-1 with TRBJ2-7; TRBD1 matches at 9 bases. The CDR3 totals 15 residues. Germline assignment: CDR1 KGHDR and CDR2 SFDVKD. V gave up 4 bases and J gave up 5 bases; unmatched junction bases: 8. CDR3 bases: TGTGCCACCAGTGACACCGGGACAGGGATACACGAGCAGTACTTC. Translation: CATSDTGTGIHEQYF.

This rearrangement joins TRBV6-5 to TRBJ1-1; the D gene is possibly TRBD1 (6 bases). The CDR3 contains 14 residues. V lost 6 bases and J 4 bases, leaving 15 bases between the germline ends. Germline V gene lookup returns CDR1 MNHEY and CDR2 SVGAGI. This CDR3 is CASSFAQGGTEAFF. For the CDR3, the DNA is TGTGCCAGCAGCTTCGCACAGGGCGGCACTGAAGCTTTCTTT.